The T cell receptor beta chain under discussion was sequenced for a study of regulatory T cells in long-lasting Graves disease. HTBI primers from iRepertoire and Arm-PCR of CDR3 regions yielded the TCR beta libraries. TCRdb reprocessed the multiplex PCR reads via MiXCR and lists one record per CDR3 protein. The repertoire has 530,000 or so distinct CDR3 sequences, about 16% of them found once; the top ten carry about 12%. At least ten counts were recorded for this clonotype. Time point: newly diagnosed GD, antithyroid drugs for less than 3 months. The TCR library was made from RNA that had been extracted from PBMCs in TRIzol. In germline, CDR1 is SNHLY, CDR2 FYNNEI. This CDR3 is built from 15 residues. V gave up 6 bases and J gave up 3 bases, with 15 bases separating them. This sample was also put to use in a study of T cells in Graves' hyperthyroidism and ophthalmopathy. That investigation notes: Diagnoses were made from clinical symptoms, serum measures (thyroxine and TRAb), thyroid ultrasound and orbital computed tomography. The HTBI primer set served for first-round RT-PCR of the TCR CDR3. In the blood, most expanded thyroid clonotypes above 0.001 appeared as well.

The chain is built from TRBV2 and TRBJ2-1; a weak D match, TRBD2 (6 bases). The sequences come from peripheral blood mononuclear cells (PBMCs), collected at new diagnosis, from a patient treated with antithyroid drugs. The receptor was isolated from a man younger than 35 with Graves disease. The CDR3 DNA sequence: TGTGCCAGCAGCCCCCGTAGCGGAGTCTACAATGAGCAGTTCTTC. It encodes CASSPRSGVYNEQFF.